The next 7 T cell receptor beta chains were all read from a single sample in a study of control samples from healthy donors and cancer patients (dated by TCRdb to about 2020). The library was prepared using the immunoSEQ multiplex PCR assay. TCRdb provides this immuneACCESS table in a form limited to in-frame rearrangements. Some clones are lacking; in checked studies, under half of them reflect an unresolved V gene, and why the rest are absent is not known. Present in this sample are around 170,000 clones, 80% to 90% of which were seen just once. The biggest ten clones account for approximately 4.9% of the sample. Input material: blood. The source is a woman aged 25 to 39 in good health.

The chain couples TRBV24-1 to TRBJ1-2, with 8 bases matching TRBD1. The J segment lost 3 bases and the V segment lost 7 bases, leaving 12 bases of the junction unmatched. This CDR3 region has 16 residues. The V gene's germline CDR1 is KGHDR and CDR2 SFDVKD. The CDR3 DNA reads TGTGCCACCAGGTACCACGACAGGGGCTTTCACTATGGCTACACCTTC. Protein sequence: CATRYHDRGFHYGYTF.

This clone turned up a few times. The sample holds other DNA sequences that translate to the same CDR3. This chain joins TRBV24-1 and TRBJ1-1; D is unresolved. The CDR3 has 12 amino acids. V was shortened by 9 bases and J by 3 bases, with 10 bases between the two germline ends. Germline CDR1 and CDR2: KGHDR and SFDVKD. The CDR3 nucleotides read TGTGCCACCTCGGCGCGGGACACTGAAGCTTTCTTT. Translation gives CATSARDTEAFF.

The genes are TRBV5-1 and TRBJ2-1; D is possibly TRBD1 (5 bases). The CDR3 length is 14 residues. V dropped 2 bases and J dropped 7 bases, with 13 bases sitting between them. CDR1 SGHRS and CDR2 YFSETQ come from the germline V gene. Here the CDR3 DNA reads TGCGCCAGCAGCTTTCGTGGGGCGCTGAATGAGCAGTTCTTC. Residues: CASSFRGALNEQFF. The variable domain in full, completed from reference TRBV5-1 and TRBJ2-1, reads KAGVTQTPRYLIKTRGQQVTLSCSPISGHRSVSWYQQTPGQGLQFLFEYFSETQRNKGNFPGRFSGRQFSNSRSEMNVSTLELGDSALYLCASSFRGALNEQFFGPGTRLTVL.

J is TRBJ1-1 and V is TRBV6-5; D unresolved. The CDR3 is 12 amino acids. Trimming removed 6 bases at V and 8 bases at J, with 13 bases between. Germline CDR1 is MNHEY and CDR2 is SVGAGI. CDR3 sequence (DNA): TGTGCCAGCAGGAGTGTATGGGGAGAAGCTTTCTTT. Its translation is CASRSVWGEAFF.

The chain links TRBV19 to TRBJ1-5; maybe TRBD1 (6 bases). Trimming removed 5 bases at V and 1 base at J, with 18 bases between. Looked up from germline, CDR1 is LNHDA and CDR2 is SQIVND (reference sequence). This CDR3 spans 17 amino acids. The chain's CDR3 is CASSPPTGALSNQPQHF. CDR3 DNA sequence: TGTGCCAGTAGTCCGCCCACGGGGGCTTTGAGCAATCAGCCCCAGCATTTT.

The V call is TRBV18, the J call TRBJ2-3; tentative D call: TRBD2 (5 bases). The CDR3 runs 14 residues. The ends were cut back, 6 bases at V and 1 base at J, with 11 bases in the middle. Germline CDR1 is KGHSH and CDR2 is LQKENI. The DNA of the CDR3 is TGTGCCAGCTCGAAGACGCGGGGCACAGATACGCAGTATTTT. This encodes CASSKTRGTDTQYF.

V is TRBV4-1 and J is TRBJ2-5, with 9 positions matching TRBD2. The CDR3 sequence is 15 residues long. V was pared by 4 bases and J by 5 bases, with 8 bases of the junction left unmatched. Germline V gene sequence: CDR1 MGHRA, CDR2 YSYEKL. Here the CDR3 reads CASSPPAGGRETQYF. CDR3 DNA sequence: TGCGCCAGCAGCCCACCAGCGGGGGGCCGTGAGACCCAGTACTTC.